What follows are 31 T cell receptor beta chains derived from one specimen sequenced in a study of OX40 agonist ivuxolimab in advanced cancers. Profiled with immunoSEQ multiplex PCR; TCRdb holds only in-frame clones, not every one. The sample yields around 75,000 clones, roughly 89% seen once. The sample here was CD4+ or CD8+ T cells sorted from blood, taken in a trial of the OX40 agonist ivuxolimab. The receptors were sampled from an adult with an advanced solid tumor such as melanoma, head and neck, liver or kidney cancer.

The chain recombines TRBV21-1 with TRBJ2-1; no check of the table's D call, TRBD2, against the DNA was made. TRBV21-1 is annotated as a pseudogene. The CDR3 covers 10 residues. Here the CDR3 DNA reads TGTGCCAGCTGGAGGGATGAGCAGTTCTTC. It specifies CASWRDEQFF.

The chain links TRBV4-1 to TRBJ2-7; D ambiguous. The CDR3 length is 14 residues. Trimming cost V 0 bases and J 2 bases, with 8 bases left between them. Germline assignment: CDR1 MGHRA and CDR2 YSYEKL. The CDR3 coding sequence is TGCGCCAGCAGCCAAGATTCAGGTACCTACGAGCAGTACTTC. Amino acid sequence: CASSQDSGTYEQYF.

The CDR3: CATSRGGLAATDTQYF. The CDR3 DNA reads TGTGCCACCAGCAGAGGTGGACTAGCGGCCACAGATACGCAGTATTTT. The chain joins TRBV15 to TRBJ2-3; 10 bases map to TRBD2. The CDR3 length is 16 residues. Unmatched junction bases numbered 3, after V lost 1 base and J lost 2 bases. CDR1 and CDR2 (germline): LNHNV, YYDKDF (reference sequence).

This chain uses TRBV7-8 with TRBJ2-1; maybe TRBD2 (5 bases). Germline V lookup: CDR1 SGHVS, CDR2 FQNEAQ. Trimming left V 6 bases short and J 2 bases short, with 20 bases between. The CDR3 is 17 residues long. CDR3 nucleotide sequence: TGTGCCAGCAGGAAATGGGCGGGTGACATAACCTACAATGAGCAGTTCTTC. It translates to CASRKWAGDITYNEQFF.

V gene TRBV6-5 combines with J gene TRBJ2-7; TRBD1 might be the D (6 bases). Germline V gives CDR1 MNHEY, CDR2 SVGAGI. Trimming took 5 bases from V and 6 from J, leaving 17 bases between them. The CDR3 loop spans 14 amino acids. The CDR3 sequence is CASSPTYRDAEQYF. The CDR3 bases are TGTGCCAGCAGTCCCACCTACAGGGATGCCGAGCAGTACTTC.

This chain connects TRBV5-6 to TRBJ2-7; TRBD1 matches at 8 bases. After removal of 5 bases from V and 6 bases from J, the junction contained 10 bases not matched to a gene. The CDR3 consists of 14 residues. CDR1 is SGHDT and CDR2 is YYEEEE in the germline V gene. In nucleotides, the CDR3 is TGTGCCAGCAGGCCCGACAGGGGCTCCCTCGAGCAGTACTTC. Translating it yields CASRPDRGSLEQYF. Variable domain in full (rest from reference TRBV5-6 and TRBJ2-7): DAGVTQSPTHLIKTRGQQVTLRCSPKSGHDTVSWYQQALGQGPQFIFQYYEEEERQRGNFPDRFSGHQFPNYSSELNVNALLLGDSALYLCASRPDRGSLEQYFGPGTRLTVT.

The chain carries TRBV11-2 and TRBJ2-3; D is perhaps TRBD2 (5 bases). V gave up 5 bases and J gave up 3 bases, with 15 bases separating them. Per germline, CDR1 SGHAT and CDR2 FQNNGV. The CDR3 loop spans 15 amino acids. The CDR3 sequence: CASSPRGHSTDTQYF. CDR3 nucleotide sequence: TGTGCCAGCAGCCCCCGCGGGCACTCTACAGATACGCAGTATTTT.

This sequence joins TRBV6-5 and TRBJ1-1; no reliable D call. Deletions cut 5 bases from V and 3 bases from J, with 10 bases between. Per germline, CDR1 MNHEY and CDR2 SVGAGI. The CDR3 is made up of 13 amino acids. The CDR3 protein is CASSEGDHTEAFF. The CDR3 coding sequence is TGTGCCAGCAGTGAGGGAGACCACACTGAAGCTTTCTTT.

This clone was recorded only once. The rearrangement joins TRBV7-2 to TRBJ2-7; TRBD1 matches 10 bases. The length of the CDR3 is 14 residues. With 5 bases clipped from V and 4 bases from J, the junction kept 5 bases outside the gene matches. Germline V gene data show CDR1 as SGHTA and CDR2 as FQGNSA. CDR3 residues: CASSIRTGGYEQYF. The CDR3 DNA reads TGTGCCAGCAGCATCCGGACAGGGGGGTACGAGCAGTACTTC.

The gene calls are TRBV5-1 and TRBJ1-2, with 7 bases matching TRBD1. V lost 5 bases, J lost 4 bases, and 8 bases stayed unmatched. CDR3 length equals 14 residues. Looked up from germline, CDR1 is SGHRS and CDR2 is YFSETQ. The CDR3 is CASSSGTAAYGYTF. In DNA, the CDR3 is TGCGCCAGCAGTTCCGGGACAGCAGCCTATGGCTACACCTTC.

CDR3 nucleotide sequence: TGTGCCTGGAGTGTCTCAGGGTACTCTGGAAACACCATATATTTT. This translates into CAWSVSGYSGNTIYF. V and J are TRBV30 and TRBJ1-3, with D possibly TRBD1 on 5 matching bases. Germline V gene lookup returns CDR1 GTSNPN and CDR2 SVGIG (reference sequence). The CDR3 is made up of 15 amino acids. Trimming shortened V by 0 bases and J by 0 bases, and 9 bases separated the two germline ends.

V is TRBV16 and J is TRBJ2-7; 9 positions agree with TRBD1. The CDR3 is 16 residues long. The J segment lost 5 bases and the V segment lost 4 bases, leaving 12 bases of the junction unmatched. Per germline, CDR1 KGHSY and CDR2 FQNENV. CDR3 region: CASSPLGGQGRNEQYF. DNA of the CDR3: TGTGCCAGCAGCCCCCTCGGTGGACAGGGGAGAAACGAGCAGTACTTC.

In regard to this clone: In the same sample, other DNA sequences code for this CDR3. The rearrangement links TRBV7-2 to TRBJ2-7; D is unclear. The CDR3 consists of 14 residues. Germline-derived CDR1 and CDR2 are SGHTA and FQGNSA. Trimming cost V 1 base and J 2 bases, with 9 bases left between them. CDR3 residues: CASSLVGRTYEQYF. In DNA form, the CDR3 reads TGTGCCAGCAGCTTAGTTGGCAGAACCTACGAGCAGTACTTC.

V gene TRBV6-6 combines with J gene TRBJ1-1; maybe TRBD1 (5 bases). The CDR3 totals 14 residues. The V end lost 2 bases, the J end lost 5 bases, and 12 bases lay between the germline ends. Germline-derived CDR1 and CDR2 are MNHNY and SVGAGI (reference sequence). Here the CDR3 reads CASSYVRVGTEAFF. The CDR3 coding sequence is TGTGCCAGCAGTTACGTCAGGGTAGGGACTGAAGCTTTCTTT.

V is TRBV28 and J is TRBJ2-6; TRBD2 is a possible D gene (5 bases). The CDR3 length is 16 residues. Germline CDR1 is MDHEN and CDR2 is SYDVKM. V was clipped by 5 bases and J by 0 bases, with 11 bases between them. CDR3 in amino acids: CASSGWGDSGANVLTF. The CDR3 DNA reads TGTGCCAGCAGTGGCTGGGGAGACTCTGGGGCCAACGTCCTGACTTTC.

The chain combines TRBV10-3 with TRBJ2-7, with D unresolved. Germline CDR1 reads ENHRY; CDR2 reads SYGVKD. There are 16 residues in the CDR3. V gave up 2 bases and J gave up 0 bases, with 14 bases separating them. Here the CDR3 DNA reads TGTGCCATCAGTGAGACAGTTGTGGAAAGCTCCTACGAGCAGTACTTC. Amino acid sequence: CAISETVVESSYEQYF.

The rearrangement links TRBV7-9 to TRBJ2-2, with D tentatively TRBD1 or TRBD2 (5 bases each). The germline gives CDR1 SEHNR, CDR2 FQNEAQ (reference sequence). V was cut by 5 bases and J by 6 bases, with 13 bases left in between. This CDR3 has 14 residues. For the CDR3, the DNA is TGTGCCAGCAGCCAAAAGAGGGACGCCGGGGAGCTGTTTTTT. Amino acids: CASSQKRDAGELFF. The full variable domain, rest sourced from reference TRBV7-9 and TRBJ2-2, is DTGVSQNPRHKITKRGQNVTFRCDPISEHNRLYWYRQTLGQGPEFLTYFQNEAQLEKSRLLSDRFSAERPKGSFSTLEIQRTEQGDSAMYLCASSQKRDAGELFFGEGSRLTVL.

A few counts support this clone. This chain joins TRBV27 and TRBJ1-2, with TRBD1 as a possible D gene (6 bases). The CDR3 runs 16 residues. Germline V gives CDR1 MNHEY, CDR2 SMNVEV (reference sequence). V was cut by 5 bases and J by 0 bases, with 16 bases left in between. CDR3 bases: TGTGCCAGCAGTCCGGCAGACAGGCTGACTAACTATGGCTACACCTTC. Translated, it gives CASSPADRLTNYGYTF.

J is TRBJ2-5 and V is TRBV6-5; D possibly corresponds to TRBD1 (5 bases). Deletions cut 5 bases from V and 5 bases from J, with 15 bases between. The CDR3 is made up of 14 amino acids. The germline CDR1 and CDR2 sequences are MNHEY and SVGAGI. Written as DNA, the CDR3 is TGTGCCAGCAGTAAGACAGCCGTTGGGGAGACCCAGTACTTC. Amino acid sequence: CASSKTAVGETQYF.

The chain links TRBV2 to TRBJ2-5; 8 nucleotides line up with TRBD2. Germline V gene data show CDR1 as SNHLY and CDR2 as FYNNEI. CDR3 length: 15 amino acids. The trim removed 4 bases at V and 7 bases at J, leaving 11 bases unmatched. CDR3 coding DNA: TGTGCCAGCAGTGGAACAGCGGGGGCCCTCCCGACCCAGTACTTC. Its protein product is CASSGTAGALPTQYF.

CDR3 bases: TGTGCCAGCAGCTTAGCTTCAGGGGGCACAGATACGCAGTATTTT. Its translation: CASSLASGGTDTQYF. This chain connects TRBV11-2 to TRBJ2-3; the D gene is possibly TRBD1 (6 bases). The CDR3 has 15 residues. From germline, CDR1 is SGHAT and CDR2 FQNNGV. V was shortened by 1 base and J by 1 base, with 9 bases between the two germline ends.

This chain links TRBV18 with TRBJ1-5; D gene ambiguous. Germline V gene sequence: CDR1 KGHSH, CDR2 LQKENI. Trimming shortened V by 6 bases and J by 3 bases, and 9 bases separated the two germline ends. The CDR3 consists of 13 residues. The CDR3 reads CASSVSVNQPQHF. The CDR3 nucleotides read TGTGCCAGCTCGGTTTCGGTCAATCAGCCCCAGCATTTT.

The chain combines TRBV5-1 with TRBJ1-5; 10 bases are shared with TRBD1. The CDR3 is 15 amino acids. The trim removed 3 bases at V and 6 bases at J, leaving 6 bases unmatched. Germline V CDR1 and CDR2: SGHRS, YFSETQ. The CDR3 DNA sequence: TGCGCCAGCAGCTCGGGGACAGGGGTAACTCAGCCCCAGCATTTT. Its translation is CASSSGTGVTQPQHF.

The chain links TRBV2 to TRBJ2-1; 11 positions match TRBD1. The V segment lost 10 bases and the J segment 10 bases; nucleotides outside the gene matches: 12. This CDR3 has 14 amino acids. Germline V gene lookup returns CDR1 SNHLY and CDR2 FYNNEI. The CDR3 loop reads CAITGGQGGSEQFF. CDR3 DNA sequence: TGTGCCATAACCGGGGGACAGGGGGGCAGCGAGCAGTTCTTC.

Only one count was recorded for this clone. The chain links TRBV11-2 to TRBJ2-7, with D possibly matching TRBD1 (5 bases). The CDR3 is 14 residues long. The V gene lost 3 bases and the J gene lost 2 bases, with 11 bases spanning the gap. CDR1 is SGHAT and CDR2 is FQNNGV in the germline V gene. DNA of the CDR3: TGTGCCAGCAGCTTTTGGGCAGGGCCCTACGAGCAGTACTTC. Residues: CASSFWAGPYEQYF.

The chain employs TRBV19 and TRBJ2-7; D is undetermined. CDR3 length: 12 residues. V was cut by 3 bases and J by 6 bases, with 9 bases left in between. Germline V gene sequence: CDR1 LNHDA, CDR2 SQIVND (reference sequence). CDR3 region: CASSMVMGEQYF. CDR3 DNA sequence: TGTGCCAGTAGTATGGTGATGGGCGAGCAGTACTTC. The whole variable domain, remainder taken from reference TRBV19 and TRBJ2-7, is DGGITQSPKYLFRKEGQNVTLSCEQNLNHDAMYWYRQDPGQGLRLIYYSQIVNDFQKGDIAEGYSVSREKKESFPLTVTSAQKNPTAFYLCASSMVMGEQYFGPGTRLTVT.

This chain connects TRBV5-1 to TRBJ2-3; the D gene is possibly TRBD2 (6 bases). Trimming cost V 6 bases and J 3 bases, with 20 bases left between them. Germline CDR1 and CDR2: SGHRS and YFSETQ. This CDR3 has 16 residues. This chain's CDR3 is CASTPPGLGGTDTQYF. The CDR3, as DNA: TGCGCCAGCACTCCCCCGGGGCTCGGGGGAACAGATACGCAGTATTTT.

The chain is built from TRBV5-8 and TRBJ2-3; D possibly corresponds to TRBD2 (7 bases). The germline V gene has CDR1 SGHTS and CDR2 YDEGEE. The CDR3 has 17 residues. Trimming left V 0 bases short and J 1 base short, with 15 bases between. CDR3 bases: TGTGCCAGCAGCTTGGTGTGGGGGGGCAAAGGCACAGATACGCAGTATTTT. This encodes CASSLVWGGKGTDTQYF. The whole variable domain, remainder taken from reference TRBV5-8 and TRBJ2-3, is EAGVTQSPTHLIKTRGQQATLRCSPISGHTSVYWYQQALGLGLQFLLWYDEGEERNRGNFPPRFSGRQFPNYSSELNVNALELEDSALYLCASSLVWGGKGTDTQYFGPGTRLTVL.

V is TRBV29-1 and J is TRBJ2-7, with a tentative D call TRBD2 (5 bases). Trimming stripped 8 bases from V and 0 bases from J, with 14 bases between. CDR1 SQVTM and CDR2 ANQGSEA come from the germline V gene. The CDR3 has 13 residues. The chain's CDR3 is CSFKDGNSYEQYF. In DNA, the CDR3 is TGCAGCTTTAAGGACGGGAACTCCTACGAGCAGTACTTC.

The genes are TRBV19 and TRBJ1-2; D is unclear. From germline, CDR1 is LNHDA and CDR2 SQIVND (reference sequence). Trimming took 3 bases from V and 4 from J, leaving 9 bases between them. This CDR3 is 13 amino acids long. The CDR3 DNA reads as TGTGCCAGTAGTATGGGCAGCTCCTATGGCTACACCTTC. Residues: CASSMGSSYGYTF.

The chain employs TRBV18 and TRBJ2-4, with 8 nucleotides matching TRBD2. Germline-derived CDR1 and CDR2 are KGHSH and LQKENI. With 3 bases clipped from V and 0 bases from J, the junction kept 7 bases outside the gene matches. The CDR3 sequence is 17 residues long. The CDR3 region has the DNA TGTGCCAGCTCACCGATTTGGCGGGGGGTAGCCAAAAACATTCAGTACTTC. Its protein product is CASSPIWRGVAKNIQYF.